This is a list of T cell receptor beta chains from one sample in a study of beta chain features in type 1 diabetes. Profiling relied on immunoSEQ multiplex PCR, and the TCRdb table lists in-frame clones only, not all of them. Altogether 640,000 or so clones are present, around an eighth being singletons, with the ten largest covering approximately 0.022%. Specimen: naive CD4+ T cells from blood. Every receptor here comes from a man aged 18 to 29 with type 1 diabetes. Each CDR3 is given with its conserved first and last residue.

j_gene	v_gene	CDR3aa
TRBJ1-2	TRBV28	CASRQGADYGYTF
TRBJ2-5	TRBV14	CASSQGRQETQYF
TRBJ1-2	TRBV29-1	CSVPQGVDGYTF
TRBJ1-5	TRBV7-9	CASSSTKTGDPGQPQHF
TRBJ2-3	TRBV9	CASSVGAIPTDTQYF
TRBJ2-1	TRBV28	CASSWTYRGSYNEQFF
TRBJ2-3	TRBV7-9	CASSLAGGSTDTQYF
TRBJ2-1	TRBV11-3	CASSGGVYNEQFF
TRBJ2-1	TRBV7-2	CASSNRQGHNEQFF
TRBJ2-7	TRBV6-6	CASSYSPTGYEQYF
TRBJ1-2	TRBV30	CAWSVRVGYTF
TRBJ1-5	TRBV7-9	CASSLDSRLNQPQHF
TRBJ2-3	TRBV10-3	CATRREGTDTQYF
TRBJ1-1	TRBV7-2	CASSLRQTEAFF
TRBJ2-5	TRBV30	CAWNMGHTETQYF
TRBJ2-1	TRBV7-9	CASSLDSHEQFF
TRBJ1-4	TRBV27	CAIAGGEKLFF